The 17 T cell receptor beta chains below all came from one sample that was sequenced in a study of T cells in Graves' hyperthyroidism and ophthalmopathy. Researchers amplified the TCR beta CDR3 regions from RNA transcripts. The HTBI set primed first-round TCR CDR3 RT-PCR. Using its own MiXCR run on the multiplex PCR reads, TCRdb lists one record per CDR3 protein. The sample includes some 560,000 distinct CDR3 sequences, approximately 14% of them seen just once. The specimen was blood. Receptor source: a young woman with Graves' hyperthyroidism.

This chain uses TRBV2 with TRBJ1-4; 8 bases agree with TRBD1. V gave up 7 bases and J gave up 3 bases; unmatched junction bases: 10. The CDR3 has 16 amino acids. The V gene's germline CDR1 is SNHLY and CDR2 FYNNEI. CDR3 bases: TGTGCCAGCAATGACAGGGGATCATTGGCTAATGAAAAACTGTTTTTT. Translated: CASNDRGSLANEKLFF.

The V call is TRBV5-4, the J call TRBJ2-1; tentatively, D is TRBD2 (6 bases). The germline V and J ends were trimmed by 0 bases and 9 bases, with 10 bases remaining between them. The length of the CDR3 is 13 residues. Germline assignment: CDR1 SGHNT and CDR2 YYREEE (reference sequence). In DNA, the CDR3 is TGTGCCAGCAGCTTGGGGGGACTGGTTGAGCAGTTCTTC. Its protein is CASSLGGLVEQFF. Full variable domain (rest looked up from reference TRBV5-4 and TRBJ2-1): ETGVTQSPTHLIKTRGQQVTLRCSSQSGHNTVSWYQQALGQGPQFIFQYYREEENGRGNFPPRFSGLQFPNYSSELNVNALELDDSALYLCASSLGGLVEQFFGPGTRLTVL.

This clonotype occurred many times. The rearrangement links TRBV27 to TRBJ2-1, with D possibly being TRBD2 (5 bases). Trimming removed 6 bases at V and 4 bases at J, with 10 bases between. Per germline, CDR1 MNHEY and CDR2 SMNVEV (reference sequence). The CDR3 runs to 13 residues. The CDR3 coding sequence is TGTGCCAGCAGCCTGGGAGATTACAATGAGCAGTTCTTC. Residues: CASSLGDYNEQFF.

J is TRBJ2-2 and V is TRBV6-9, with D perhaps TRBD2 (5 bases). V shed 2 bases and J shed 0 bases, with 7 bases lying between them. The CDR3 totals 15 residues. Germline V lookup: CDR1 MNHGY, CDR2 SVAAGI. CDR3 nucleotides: TGTGCCAGCAGTTATCAGCGGTCGAACACCGGGGAGCTGTTTTTT. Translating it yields CASSYQRSNTGELFF.

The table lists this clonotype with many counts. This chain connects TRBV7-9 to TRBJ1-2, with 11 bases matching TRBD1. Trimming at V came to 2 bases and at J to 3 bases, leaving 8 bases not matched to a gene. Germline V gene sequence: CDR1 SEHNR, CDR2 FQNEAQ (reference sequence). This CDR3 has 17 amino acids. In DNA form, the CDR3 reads TGTGCCAGCAGCTTAAGGACAGGGGGCTTATTCGACTATGGCTACACCTTC. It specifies CASSLRTGGLFDYGYTF.

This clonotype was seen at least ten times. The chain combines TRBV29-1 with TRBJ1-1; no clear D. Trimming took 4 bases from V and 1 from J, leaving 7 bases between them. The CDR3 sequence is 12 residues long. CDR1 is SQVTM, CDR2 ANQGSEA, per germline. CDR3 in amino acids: CSVGSGNTEAFF. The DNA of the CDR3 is TGCAGCGTTGGGTCGGGGAACACTGAAGCTTTCTTT.

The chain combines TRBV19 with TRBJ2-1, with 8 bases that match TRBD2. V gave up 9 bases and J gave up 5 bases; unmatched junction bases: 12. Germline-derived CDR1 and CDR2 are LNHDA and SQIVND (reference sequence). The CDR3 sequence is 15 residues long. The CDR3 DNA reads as TGTGCCAGCGCGAAATCACTAGCGGTCAACAATGAGCAGTTCTTC. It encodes CASAKSLAVNNEQFF.

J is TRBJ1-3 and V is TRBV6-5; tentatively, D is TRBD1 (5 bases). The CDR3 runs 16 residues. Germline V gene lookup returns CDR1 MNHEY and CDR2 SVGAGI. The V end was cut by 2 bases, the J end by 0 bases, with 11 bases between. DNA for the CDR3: TGTGCCAGCAGTTACGGGGCCCTGGCCTCTGGAAACACCATATATTTT. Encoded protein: CASSYGALASGNTIYF.

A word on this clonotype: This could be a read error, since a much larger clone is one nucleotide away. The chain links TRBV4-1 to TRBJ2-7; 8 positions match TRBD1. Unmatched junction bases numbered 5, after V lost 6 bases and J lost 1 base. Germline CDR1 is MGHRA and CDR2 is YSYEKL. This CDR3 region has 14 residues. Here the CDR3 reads CASSDRGPSYEQYF. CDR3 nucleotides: TGCGCCAGCAGTGACAGGGGACCATCCTACGAGCAGTACTTC.

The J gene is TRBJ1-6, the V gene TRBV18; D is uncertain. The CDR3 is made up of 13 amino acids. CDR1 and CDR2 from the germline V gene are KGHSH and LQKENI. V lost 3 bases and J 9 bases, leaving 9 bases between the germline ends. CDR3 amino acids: CASSPAVGSPLHF. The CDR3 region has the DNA TGTGCCAGCTCACCCGCCGTGGGTTCACCCCTCCACTTT.

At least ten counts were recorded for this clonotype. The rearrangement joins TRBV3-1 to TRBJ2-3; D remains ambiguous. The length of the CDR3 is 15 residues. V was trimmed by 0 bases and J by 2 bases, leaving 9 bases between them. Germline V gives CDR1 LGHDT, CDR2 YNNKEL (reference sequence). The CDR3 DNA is TGTGCCAGCAGCCAAGAGGCCGATTTCACAGATACGCAGTATTTT. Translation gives CASSQEADFTDTQYF.

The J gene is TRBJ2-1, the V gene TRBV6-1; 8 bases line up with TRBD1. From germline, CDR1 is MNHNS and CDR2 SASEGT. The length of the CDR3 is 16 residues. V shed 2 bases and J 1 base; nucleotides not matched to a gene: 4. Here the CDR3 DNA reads TGTGCCAGCAGTGAACAGGGGGCGTCGTCCTACAATGAGCAGTTCTTC. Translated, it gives CASSEQGASSYNEQFF.

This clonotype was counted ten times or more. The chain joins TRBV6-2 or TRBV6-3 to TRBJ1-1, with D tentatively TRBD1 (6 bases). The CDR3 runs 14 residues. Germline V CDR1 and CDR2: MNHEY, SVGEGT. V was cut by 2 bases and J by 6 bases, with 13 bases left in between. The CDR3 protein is CASSYLQGGAEAFF. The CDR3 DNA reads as TGTGCCAGCAGTTACCTACAGGGAGGCGCTGAAGCTTTCTTT.

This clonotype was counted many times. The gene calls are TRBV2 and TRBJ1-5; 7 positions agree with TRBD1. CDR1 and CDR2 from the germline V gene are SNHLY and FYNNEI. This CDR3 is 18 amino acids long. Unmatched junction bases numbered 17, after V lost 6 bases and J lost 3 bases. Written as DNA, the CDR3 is TGTGCCAGCAGAGGACTCTGGGGGAACAGGGGACACAATCAGCCCCAGCATTTT. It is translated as CASRGLWGNRGHNQPQHF.

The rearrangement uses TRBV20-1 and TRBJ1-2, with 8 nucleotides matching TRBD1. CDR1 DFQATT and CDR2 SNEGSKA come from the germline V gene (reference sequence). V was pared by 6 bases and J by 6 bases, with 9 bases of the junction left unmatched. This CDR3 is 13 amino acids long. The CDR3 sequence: CSANARGHDGYTF. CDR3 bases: TGCAGTGCCAACGCCAGGGGGCATGATGGCTACACCTTC.

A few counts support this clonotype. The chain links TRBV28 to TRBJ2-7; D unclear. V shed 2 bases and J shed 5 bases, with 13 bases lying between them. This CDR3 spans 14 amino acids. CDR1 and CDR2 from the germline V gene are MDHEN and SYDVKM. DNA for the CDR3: TGTGCCAGCAGTTTACCCCCTAATGCGGACGAGCAGTACTTC. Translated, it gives CASSLPPNADEQYF. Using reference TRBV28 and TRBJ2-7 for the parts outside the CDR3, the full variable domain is DVKVTQSSRYLVKRTGEKVFLECVQDMDHENMFWYRQDPGLGLRLIYFSYDVKMKEKGDIPEGYSVSREKKERFSLILESASTNQTSMYLCASSLPPNADEQYFGPGTRLTVT.

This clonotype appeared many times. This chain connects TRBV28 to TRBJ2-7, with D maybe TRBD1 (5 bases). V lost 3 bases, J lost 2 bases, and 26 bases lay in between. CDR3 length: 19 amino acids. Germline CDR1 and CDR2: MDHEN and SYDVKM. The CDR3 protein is CASSFAGAVLVPDTYEQYF. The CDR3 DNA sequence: TGTGCCAGCAGTTTTGCTGGGGCGGTCCTCGTCCCCGATACCTACGAGCAGTACTTC. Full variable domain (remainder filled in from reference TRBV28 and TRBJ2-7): DVKVTQSSRYLVKRTGEKVFLECVQDMDHENMFWYRQDPGLGLRLIYFSYDVKMKEKGDIPEGYSVSREKKERFSLILESASTNQTSMYLCASSFAGAVLVPDTYEQYFGPGTRLTVT.